Only a few counts were recorded for the clone carrying this T cell receptor (beta chain). The library targeted TCRbeta and was prepared with unique molecular identifiers. TCRdb passed the PCR reads through MiXCR, listing each CDR3 protein once. Among about 400,000 distinct CDR3 sequences, roughly 22% were seen once, and the ten largest hold 3.5% to 4%. This record comes from a study of T-cell reconstitution after alpha-beta-depleted transplantation in children. Germline V CDR1 and CDR2: MNHEY, SMNVEV (reference sequence). The CDR3 extends over 17 amino acids. After removal of 6 bases from V and 1 base from J, the junction contained 9 bases not matched to a gene.

The chain employs TRBV27 and TRBJ2-3; 11 positions agree with TRBD2. The specimen comprised PBMCs from the stem cell graft donor, sampled from the stem cell graft. The clonotype originates from a human donor who donated a stem cell graft to a child with acute myeloid leukemia. Here the CDR3 reads CASSRLAGGPGTDTQYF. The CDR3 DNA reads TGTGCCAGCAGCAGGCTAGCGGGAGGCCCCGGCACAGATACGCAGTATTTT.